The 8 T cell receptor beta chains reported below all come from one sample, sequenced in a study of Ad26.COV2.S vaccination and SARS-CoV-2 variants (dated by TCRdb to the early 2020s). The label giving this sample's treatment or condition can be read as: roughly 19 received Ad26.COV2.S at low or high dose, single or two shots; a few received placebo; per-sample allocation not given. Repertoires of vaccine and placebo recipients were sequenced from samples taken on day 63 after the first injection. The method was the immunoSEQ multiplex PCR assay. The clones in this table, taken by TCRdb from immuneACCESS, are in-frame only. Not every clone is retained; where verified, under half of the shortfall comes from an unresolved V gene, and the cause of the rest is unknown. Across this sample there are more than 400,000 clones, with 80% to 95% seen only once. The ten largest clones add up to less than 2% of the sample.

Sequenced here: peripheral blood, sampled in a trial of Ad26.COV2.S vaccine versus placebo. The origin of the receptors is a person between 18 and 59 years old who received the Ad26.COV2.S COVID-19 vaccine or a placebo.

The chain uses TRBV4-1 and TRBJ2-7; D is ambiguous. V lost 4 bases and J lost 0, with 7 bases in between. Germline V gives CDR1 MGHRA, CDR2 YSYEKL. This CDR3 is built from 13 residues. This CDR3 is CASSLTDSYEQYF. In DNA form, the CDR3 reads TGCGCCAGCAGCCTTACTGACTCCTACGAGCAGTACTTC.

This clone was observed once. This chain uses TRBV9 with TRBJ1-1, with D possibly matching TRBD1 (5 bases). Per the germline V gene, CDR1 is SGDLS and CDR2 is YYNGEE. The ends were cut back, 3 bases at V and 5 bases at J, with 23 bases in the middle. CDR3 length: 17 residues. The CDR3 protein is CASSARHPGGVGTEAFF. Written as DNA, the CDR3 is TGTGCCAGCAGCGCGAGACACCCCGGGGGAGTAGGGACTGAAGCTTTCTTT.

This sequence joins TRBV3-1 (or the pseudogene TRBV3-2) and TRBJ1-5; D ambiguous. The CDR3 is made up of 21 amino acids. V lost 0 bases and J 1 base, leaving 25 bases between the germline ends. From germline, CDR1 is LGHDT and CDR2 YNNKEL (reference sequence). The CDR3 region has the DNA TGTGCCAGCAGCCAAGATTGGGCGACCCTAGACTTGTTTAGGAGCAATCAGCCCCAGCATTTT. Translation: CASSQDWATLDLFRSNQPQHF.

This clone was detected once. The chain recombines TRBV15 with TRBJ2-3; D uncertain. From germline, CDR1 is LNHNV and CDR2 YYDKDF (reference sequence). V was shortened by 3 bases and J by 4 bases, with 14 bases between the two germline ends. The CDR3 contains 15 residues. DNA of the CDR3: TGTGCCACCAGCAGGACGCTGGTTGACGCAGATACGCAGTATTTT. The encoded protein is CATSRTLVDADTQYF.

This chain joins TRBV7-9 and TRBJ2-1, with 11 bases aligning to TRBD2. Germline CDR1 is SEHNR and CDR2 is FQNEAQ (reference sequence). The CDR3 has 19 amino acids. Trimming at V came to 1 base and at J to 0 bases, leaving 8 bases not matched to a gene. CDR3 residues: CASSLVGIAGGSSYNEQFF. The DNA for the CDR3 is TGTGCCAGCAGCTTAGTTGGTATAGCGGGGGGGAGCTCCTACAATGAGCAGTTCTTC.

Regarding this clone: An end of the junction does not agree with germline; a read error may underlie this. V usage is TRBV27 and J usage is TRBJ2-7; TRBD1 matches 11 bases. The CDR3 is 14 residues long. Germline CDR1 is MNHEY and CDR2 is SMNVEV (reference sequence). This chain's CDR3 is CASSSRTGGYGQYF. In DNA form, the CDR3 reads TGTGCCAGCAGTTCGAGGACAGGGGGCTACGGGCAGTACTTC.

The V and J genes are TRBV5-1 and TRBJ2-3; 12 positions agree with TRBD2. The length of the CDR3 is 15 residues. CDR1 and CDR2 from the germline V gene are SGHRS and YFSETQ. After removal of 7 bases from V and 2 bases from J, the junction contained 5 bases not matched to a gene. In nucleotides, the CDR3 is TGCGCCAGCGGTACTAGCGGGGGGTCCACAGATACGCAGTATTTT. It is translated as CASGTSGGSTDTQYF.

The J gene is TRBJ2-5, the V gene TRBV9; D is uncertain. Germline V CDR1 and CDR2: SGDLS, YYNGEE. V gave up 4 bases and J gave up 2 bases, with 12 bases separating them. The CDR3 length is 14 residues. The CDR3 loop reads CASSRHGSQETQYF. For the CDR3, the DNA is TGTGCCAGCAGCCGTCACGGGTCACAAGAGACCCAGTACTTC.